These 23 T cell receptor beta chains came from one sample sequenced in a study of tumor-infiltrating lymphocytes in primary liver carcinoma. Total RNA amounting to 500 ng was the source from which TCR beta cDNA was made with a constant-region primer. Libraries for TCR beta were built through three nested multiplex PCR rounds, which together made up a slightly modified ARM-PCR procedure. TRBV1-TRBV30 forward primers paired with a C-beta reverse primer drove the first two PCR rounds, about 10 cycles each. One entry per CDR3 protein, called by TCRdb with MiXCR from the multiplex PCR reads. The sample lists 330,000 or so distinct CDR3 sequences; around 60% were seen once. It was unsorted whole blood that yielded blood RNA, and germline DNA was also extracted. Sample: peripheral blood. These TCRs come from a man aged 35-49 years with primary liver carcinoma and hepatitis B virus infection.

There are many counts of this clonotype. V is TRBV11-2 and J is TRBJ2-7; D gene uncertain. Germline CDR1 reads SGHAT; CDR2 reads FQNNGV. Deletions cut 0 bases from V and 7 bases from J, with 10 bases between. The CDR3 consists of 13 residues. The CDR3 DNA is TGTGCCAGCAGCTTAGAACTCTTCGAAGAGCAGTACTTC. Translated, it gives CASSLELFEEQYF. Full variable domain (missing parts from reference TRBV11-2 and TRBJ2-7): EAGVAQSPRYKIIEKRQSVAFWCNPISGHATLYWYQQILGQGPKLLIQFQNNGVVDDSQLPKDRFSAERLKGVDSTLKIQPAKLEDSAVYLCASSLELFEEQYFGPGTRLTVT.

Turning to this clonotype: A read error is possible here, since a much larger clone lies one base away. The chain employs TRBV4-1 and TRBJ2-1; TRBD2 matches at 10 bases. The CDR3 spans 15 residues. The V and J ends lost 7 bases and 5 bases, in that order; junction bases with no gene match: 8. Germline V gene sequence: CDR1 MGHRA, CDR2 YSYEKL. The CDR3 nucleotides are TGCGCCAGCATCCGCGGGACTAGCGAACACAATGAGCAGTTCTTC. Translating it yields CASIRGTSEHNEQFF.

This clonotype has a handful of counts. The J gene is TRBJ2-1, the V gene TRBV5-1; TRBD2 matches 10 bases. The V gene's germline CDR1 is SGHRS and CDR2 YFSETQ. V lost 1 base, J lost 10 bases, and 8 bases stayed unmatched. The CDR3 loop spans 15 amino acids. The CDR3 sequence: CASSLWLAGVEEQFF. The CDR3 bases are TGCGCCAGCAGCTTGTGGCTAGCGGGAGTAGAGGAGCAGTTCTTC.

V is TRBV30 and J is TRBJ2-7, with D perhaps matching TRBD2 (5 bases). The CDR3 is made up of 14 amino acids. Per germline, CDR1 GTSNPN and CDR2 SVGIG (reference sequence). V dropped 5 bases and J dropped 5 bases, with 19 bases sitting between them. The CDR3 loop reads CAWQREGPVHEQYF. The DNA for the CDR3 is TGTGCCTGGCAACGAGAGGGTCCCGTCCACGAGCAGTACTTC.

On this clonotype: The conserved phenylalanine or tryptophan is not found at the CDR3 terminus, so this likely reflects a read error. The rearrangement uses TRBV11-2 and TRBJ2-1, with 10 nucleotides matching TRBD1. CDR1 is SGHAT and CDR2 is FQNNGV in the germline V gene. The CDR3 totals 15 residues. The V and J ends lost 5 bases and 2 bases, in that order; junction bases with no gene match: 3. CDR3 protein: CASSPGTGAYNEQFS. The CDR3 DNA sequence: TGTGCCAGCAGCCCTGGGACAGGGGCCTACAATGAGCAGTTCTCC.

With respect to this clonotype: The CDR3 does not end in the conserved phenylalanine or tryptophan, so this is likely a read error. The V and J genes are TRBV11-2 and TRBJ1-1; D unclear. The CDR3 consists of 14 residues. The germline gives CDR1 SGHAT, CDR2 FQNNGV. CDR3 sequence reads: CASTARFGNAEAFL. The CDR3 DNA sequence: TGTGCAAGCACCGCTCGGTTCGGAAATGCTGAAGCTTTCCTT.

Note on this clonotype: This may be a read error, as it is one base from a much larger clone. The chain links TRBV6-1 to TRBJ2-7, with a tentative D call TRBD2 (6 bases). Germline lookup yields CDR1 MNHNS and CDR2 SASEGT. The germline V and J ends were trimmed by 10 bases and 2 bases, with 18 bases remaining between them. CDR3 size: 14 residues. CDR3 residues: CANILLGGAYEQYF. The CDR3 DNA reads TGTGCCAACATACTGCTGGGGGGAGCCTACGAGCAGTACTTC.

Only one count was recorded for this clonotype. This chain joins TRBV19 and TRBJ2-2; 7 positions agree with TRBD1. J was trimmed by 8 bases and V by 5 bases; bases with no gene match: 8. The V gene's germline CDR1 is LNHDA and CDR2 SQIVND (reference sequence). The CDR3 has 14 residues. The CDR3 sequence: CASSDTRGRGELFF. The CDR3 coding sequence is TGTGCCAGTAGTGATACGAGGGGGCGAGGGGAGCTGTTTTTT.

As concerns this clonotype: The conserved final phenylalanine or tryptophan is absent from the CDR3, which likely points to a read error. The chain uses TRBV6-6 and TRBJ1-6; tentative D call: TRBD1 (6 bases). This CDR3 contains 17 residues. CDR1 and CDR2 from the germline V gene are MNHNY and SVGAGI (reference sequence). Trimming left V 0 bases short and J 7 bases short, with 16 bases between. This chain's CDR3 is CASSYSVGRGGNSPLHS. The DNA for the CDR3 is TGTGCCAGCAGTTACTCGGTTGGCAGGGGAGGAAATTCACCCCTCCACTCT.

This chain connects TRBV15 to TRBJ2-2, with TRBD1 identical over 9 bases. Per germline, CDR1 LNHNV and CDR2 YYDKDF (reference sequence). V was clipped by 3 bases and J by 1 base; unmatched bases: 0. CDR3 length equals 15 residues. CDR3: CATSRGQGNTGELFF. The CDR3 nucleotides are TGTGCCACCAGCAGGGGACAGGGGAACACCGGGGAGCTGTTTTTT.

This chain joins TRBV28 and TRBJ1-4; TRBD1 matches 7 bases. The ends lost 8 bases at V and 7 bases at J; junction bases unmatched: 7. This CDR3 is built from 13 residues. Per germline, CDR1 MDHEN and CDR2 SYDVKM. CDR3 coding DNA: TGTGCCAGCCGTGACAGGGAGGGTGAAAAACTGTTTTTT. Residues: CASRDREGEKLFF.

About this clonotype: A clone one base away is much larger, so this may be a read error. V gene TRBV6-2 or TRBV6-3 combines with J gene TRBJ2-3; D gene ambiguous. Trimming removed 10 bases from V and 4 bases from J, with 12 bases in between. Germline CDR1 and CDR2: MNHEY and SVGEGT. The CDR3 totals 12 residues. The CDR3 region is CATNRASDTQYF. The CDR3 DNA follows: TGTGCCACCAACCGGGCGTCAGATACGCAGTATTTT.

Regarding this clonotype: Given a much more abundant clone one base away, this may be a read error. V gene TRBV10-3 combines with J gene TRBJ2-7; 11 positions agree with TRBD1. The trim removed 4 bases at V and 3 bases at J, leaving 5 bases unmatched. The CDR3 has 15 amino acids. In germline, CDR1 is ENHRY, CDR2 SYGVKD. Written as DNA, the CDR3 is TGTGCCATCAGTGTTTTGGGACAGGGGGGCTACGAGCAGTACTTC. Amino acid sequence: CAISVLGQGGYEQYF.

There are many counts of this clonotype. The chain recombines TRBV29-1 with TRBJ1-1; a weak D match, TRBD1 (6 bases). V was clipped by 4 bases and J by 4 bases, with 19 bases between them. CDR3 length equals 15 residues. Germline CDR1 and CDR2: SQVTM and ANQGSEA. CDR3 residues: CSVVPSQGFSTEAFF. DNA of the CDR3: TGCAGCGTTGTCCCTTCACAGGGTTTTAGCACTGAAGCTTTCTTT. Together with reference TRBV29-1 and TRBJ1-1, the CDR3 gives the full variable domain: SAVISQKPSRDICQRGTSLTIQCQVDSQVTMMFWYRQQPGQSLTLIATANQGSEATYESGFVIDKFPISRPNLTFSTLTVSNMSPEDSSIYLCSVVPSQGFSTEAFFGQGTRLTVV.

This chain's CDR3 is CASRSESVQKTQYF. CDR3 coding DNA: TGTGCCAGCAGATCAGAGTCCGTGCAGAAGACCCAGTACTTC. J is TRBJ2-5 and V is TRBV11-2; D unresolved. CDR3 length: 14 amino acids. Germline V lookup: CDR1 SGHAT, CDR2 FQNNGV. V gave up 6 bases and J gave up 6 bases, with 17 bases separating them.

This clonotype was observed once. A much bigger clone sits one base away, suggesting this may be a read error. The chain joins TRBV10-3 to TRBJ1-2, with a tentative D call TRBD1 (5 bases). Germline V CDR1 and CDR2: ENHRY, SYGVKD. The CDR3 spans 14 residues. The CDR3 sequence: CAISDTGTFYDYTF. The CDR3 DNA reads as TGTGCCATCAGTGATACCGGGACCTTCTATGACTACACCTTC.

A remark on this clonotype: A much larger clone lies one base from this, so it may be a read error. The CDR3, as DNA: TGTGCCAGCAGCTTGTATGGGGGAGCGGGCGGGCAGTACTTC. Translated: CASSLYGGAGGQYF. The chain recombines TRBV5-4 with TRBJ2-7; TRBD2 might be the D (6 bases). This CDR3 is built from 14 residues. Trimming cost V 1 base and J 9 bases, with 17 bases left between them. From germline, CDR1 is SGHNT and CDR2 YYREEE (reference sequence).

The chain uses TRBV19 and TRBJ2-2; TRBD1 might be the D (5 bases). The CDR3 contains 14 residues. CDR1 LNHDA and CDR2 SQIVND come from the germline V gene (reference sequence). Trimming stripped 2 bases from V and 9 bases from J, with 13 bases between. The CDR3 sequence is CASSIQGRAWELFF. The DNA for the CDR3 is TGTGCCAGTAGTATACAGGGTAGAGCCTGGGAGCTGTTTTTT.

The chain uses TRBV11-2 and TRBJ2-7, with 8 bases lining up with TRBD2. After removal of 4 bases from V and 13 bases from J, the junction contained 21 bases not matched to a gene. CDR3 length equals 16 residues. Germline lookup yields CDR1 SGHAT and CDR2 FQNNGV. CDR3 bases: TGTGCCAGCAGCTCGTATTGGGGGACTAGAAGCTACGTGCAATACTTC. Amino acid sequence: CASSSYWGTRSYVQYF.

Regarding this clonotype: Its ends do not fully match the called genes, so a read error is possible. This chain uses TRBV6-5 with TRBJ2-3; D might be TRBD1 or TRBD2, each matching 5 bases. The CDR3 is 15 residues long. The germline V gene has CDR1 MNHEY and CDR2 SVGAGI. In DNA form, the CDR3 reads TGTGCCAGCAGTCGAGGGAGTAGGGGCACAGATACGCACTATTTT. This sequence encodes CASSRGSRGTDTHYF.

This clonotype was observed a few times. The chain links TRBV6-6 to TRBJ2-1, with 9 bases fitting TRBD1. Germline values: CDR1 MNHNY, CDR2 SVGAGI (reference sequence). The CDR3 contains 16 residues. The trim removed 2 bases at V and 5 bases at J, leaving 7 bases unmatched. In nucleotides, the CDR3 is TGTGCCAGCAGTTACGGGGGGACAGGGCCTCACAATGAGCAGTTCTTC. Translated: CASSYGGTGPHNEQFF.

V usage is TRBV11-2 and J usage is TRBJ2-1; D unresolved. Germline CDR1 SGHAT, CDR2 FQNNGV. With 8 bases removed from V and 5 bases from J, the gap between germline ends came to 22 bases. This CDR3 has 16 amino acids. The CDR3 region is CASVSEHSYSHNEQFF. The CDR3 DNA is TGTGCCAGCGTCTCAGAACACAGCTACTCACACAATGAGCAGTTCTTC.

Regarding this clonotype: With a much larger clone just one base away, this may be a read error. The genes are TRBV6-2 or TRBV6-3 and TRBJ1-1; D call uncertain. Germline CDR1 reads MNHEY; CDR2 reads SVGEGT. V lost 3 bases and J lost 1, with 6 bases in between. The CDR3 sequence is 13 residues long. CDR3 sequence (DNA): TGTGCCAGCAGTTATACAGAGAACACTGAAGCTTTCTTT. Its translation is CASSYTENTEAFF.